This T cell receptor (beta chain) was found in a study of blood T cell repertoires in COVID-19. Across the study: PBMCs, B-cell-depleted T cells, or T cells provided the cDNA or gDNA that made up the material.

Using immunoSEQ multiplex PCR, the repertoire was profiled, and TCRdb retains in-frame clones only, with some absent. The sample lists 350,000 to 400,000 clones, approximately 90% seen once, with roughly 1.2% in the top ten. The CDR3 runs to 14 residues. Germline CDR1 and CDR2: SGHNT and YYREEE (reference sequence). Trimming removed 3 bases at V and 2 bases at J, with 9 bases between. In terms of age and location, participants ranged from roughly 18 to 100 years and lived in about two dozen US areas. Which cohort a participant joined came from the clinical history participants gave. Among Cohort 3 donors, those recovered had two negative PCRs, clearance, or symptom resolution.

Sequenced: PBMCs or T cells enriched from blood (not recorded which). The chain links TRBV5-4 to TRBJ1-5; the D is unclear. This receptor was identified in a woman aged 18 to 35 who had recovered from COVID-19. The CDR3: CASSSLRGNQPQHF. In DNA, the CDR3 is TGTGCCAGCAGCTCCCTACGAGGCAATCAGCCCCAGCATTTT.